The rows below give T cell receptor beta chains drawn from one sample of a study of beta chain features in type 1 diabetes. Profiling relied on immunoSEQ multiplex PCR, and the TCRdb table lists in-frame clones only, not all of them. This table holds under 800,000 clones, about 16% found once. Sequences were obtained from naive CD4+ T cells from blood. These receptors all come from a man between 18 and 29 years old in good health. Both conserved end residues are part of each CDR3. The D gene is left open where the match is weak. Clone size is given for some rows only: seen once, a few or many times, or a class if the clone is expanded.

cdr3_aa cdr3_nt d_call j_call clone_size v_call
CASSTLGQGRTEAFF TGTGCCAGTAGTACTTTGGGCCAGGGCAGAACTGAAGCTTTCTTT - TRBJ1-1 - TRBV19
CASEGGSGNTIYF TGTGCCAGCGAGGGTGGGTCTGGAAACACCATATATTTT - TRBJ1-3 few TRBV7-2
CASSLPQGATAAEQYF TGTGCCAGCAGCCTCCCCCAGGGGGCTACCGCCGCCGAGCAGTACTTC TRBD1 TRBJ2-7 - TRBV5-6
CASSFSHINEKLFF TGTGCCAGCAGCTTTAGTCATATTAATGAAAAACTGTTTTTT - TRBJ1-4 few TRBV7-8
CASSRQYEQYF TGTGCCAGCAGCCGACAGTACGAGCAGTACTTC - TRBJ2-7 - TRBV14
CASSPSPNRGSQPQHF TGCGCCAGCAGCCCCTCTCCCAACAGGGGAAGTCAGCCCCAGCATTTT TRBD1 TRBJ1-5 few TRBV5-1
CASSYGTGTYEQYF TGTGCCAGCAGTTACGGGACAGGGACCTACGAGCAGTACTTC TRBD1 TRBJ2-7 - TRBV6-5
CASSGTGATYGYTF TGCGCCAGCAGCGGAACAGGGGCGACGTATGGCTACACCTTC TRBD1 TRBJ1-2 - TRBV5-1
CSVEDGTGIVLTF TGCAGCGTTGAAGACGGGACAGGGATCGTCCTGACTTTC TRBD1 TRBJ2-6 few TRBV29-1
CASSIDRVVGVYTF TGTGCCAGTAGTATAGACAGGGTAGTAGGTGTCTACACCTTC - TRBJ1-2 - TRBV19
CAWATRSGNQPQHF TGTGCCTGGGCGACCAGGAGTGGCAATCAGCCCCAGCATTTT - TRBJ1-5 few TRBV30
CASSPVGGPGETQYF TGCGCCAGCAGCCCCGTCGGGGGGCCGGGGGAGACCCAGTACTTC - TRBJ2-5 few TRBV4-3
CASKAGGNTEAFF TGTGCCAGCAAGGCAGGCGGGAACACTGAAGCTTTCTTT - TRBJ1-1 - TRBV2
CASSFGSSIQETQYF TGCGCCAGCAGCTTTGGGAGCTCAATCCAAGAGACCCAGTACTTC - TRBJ2-5 - TRBV11-2
CASSRNVGQGDSNQPQHF TGCGCCAGCAGCCGAAATGTAGGACAGGGGGATAGCAATCAGCCCCAGCATTTT TRBD1 TRBJ1-5 - TRBV4-1
CASSVGGGIQETQYF TGTGCCAGCAGCGTAGGAGGAGGAATACAAGAGACCCAGTACTTC - TRBJ2-5 few TRBV9
CASSEGQVITEAFF TGTGCCAGCTCAGAGGGACAGGTTATCACTGAAGCTTTCTTT TRBD1 TRBJ1-1 - TRBV18
CAIKKSGTEAFF TGTGCCATCAAGAAATCGGGGACTGAAGCTTTCTTT - TRBJ1-1 few TRBV10-3
CATSRATSGQETQYF TGTGCCACCAGCAGAGCGACTAGCGGACAAGAGACCCAGTACTTC TRBD2 TRBJ2-5 few TRBV15
CASSLGTAPNSPLHF TGTGCCAGCAGTCTCGGGACAGCACCTAATTCACCCCTCCACTTT TRBD1 TRBJ1-6 - TRBV27
CASSLAGVPYGYTF TGTGCCAGCAGCTTAGCCGGGGTGCCCTATGGCTACACCTTC - TRBJ1-2 - TRBV7-2
CASSQVFASGGYEQYF TGTGCCAGCAGCCAAGTATTCGCTAGCGGGGGGTACGAGCAGTACTTC TRBD2 TRBJ2-7 few TRBV4-2
CASSLGHQVSGANVLTF TGTGCCAGCAGCCTGGGACACCAAGTCTCTGGGGCCAACGTCCTGACTTTC - TRBJ2-6 - TRBV7-3
CASSQGGMGVYEQYF TGTGCCAGCAGCCAAGGAGGGATGGGGGTCTACGAGCAGTACTTC - TRBJ2-7 - TRBV14
CASSRQGAGETQYF TGTGCCAGCAGCCGACAGGGAGCTGGGGAGACCCAGTACTTC TRBD1 TRBJ2-5 many TRBV5-6
CSVGRGLNTGELFF TGCAGCGTTGGGAGGGGTTTGAACACCGGGGAGCTGTTTTTT - TRBJ2-2 - TRBV29-1
CASSPRWPPFQETQYF TGTGCCAGCAGCCCCCGGTGGCCCCCCTTTCAAGAGACCCAGTACTTC - TRBJ2-5 few TRBV7-8
CASSALGGNTIYF TGTGCCAGCAGCGCCTTGGGAGGAAACACCATATATTTT - TRBJ1-3 - TRBV9
CASSPGLAGRTGELFF TGTGCCAGCAGTCCCGGACTAGCGGGAAGAACCGGGGAGCTGTTTTTT TRBD2 TRBJ2-2 - TRBV7-2
CASSRGLAGALGINEQFF TGTGCCAGCAGCCGGGGACTAGCGGGGGCCCTCGGGATAAATGAGCAGTTCTTC TRBD2 TRBJ2-1 - TRBV7-2